The present TCR beta chain was sequenced within a study of T cells in Graves' hyperthyroidism and ophthalmopathy. At the level of the study: Peripheral blood was acquired at first diagnosis, ahead of any therapy whatsoever.

There are 14 residues in the CDR3. Trimming took 0 bases from V and 3 from J, leaving 6 bases between them. Germline CDR1 is SEHNR and CDR2 is FQNEAQ (reference sequence). This clonotype was picked up many times. There were TCR beta CDR3 regions amplified from RNA transcripts. The study used the HTBI primer set for a first-round RT-PCR of the TCR CDR3. Each CDR3 protein is one row after TCRdb ran MiXCR on the multiplex PCR reads. The repertoire holds 500,000 to 800,000 distinct CDR3 sequences, roughly 15% seen once, with around 13% in the top ten. The sample taken for sequencing was blood. V and J are TRBV7-9 and TRBJ1-3; D ambiguous. This sequence was found in a woman aged 50 to 60 with Graves' ophthalmopathy. The CDR3 DNA reads as TGTGCCAGCAGCTTAGCCGGGGATGGAAACACCATATATTTT. Protein sequence: CASSLAGDGNTIYF.